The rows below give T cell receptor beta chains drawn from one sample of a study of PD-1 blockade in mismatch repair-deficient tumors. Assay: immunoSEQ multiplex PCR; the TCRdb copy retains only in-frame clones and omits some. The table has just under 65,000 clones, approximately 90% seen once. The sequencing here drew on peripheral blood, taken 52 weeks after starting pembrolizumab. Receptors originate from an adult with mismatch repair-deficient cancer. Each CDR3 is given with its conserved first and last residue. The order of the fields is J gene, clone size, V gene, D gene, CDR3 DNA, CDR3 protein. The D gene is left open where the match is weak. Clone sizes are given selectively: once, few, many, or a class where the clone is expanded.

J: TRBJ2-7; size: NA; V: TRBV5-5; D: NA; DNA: TGTGCCAGCAGCTTGGTGGGGGCCGCCTACGAGCAGTACTTC; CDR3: CASSLVGAAYEQYF
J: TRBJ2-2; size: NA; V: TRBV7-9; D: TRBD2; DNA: TGTGCCAGCAGCTTAGCGGACCCGGGAGGGCAAACCGGGGAGCTGTTTTTT; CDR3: CASSLADPGGQTGELFF
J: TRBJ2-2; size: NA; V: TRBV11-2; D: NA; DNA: TGTGCCAGCAGCTTAGTCCTCGGCGGGGAGCTGTTTTTT; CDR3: CASSLVLGGELFF
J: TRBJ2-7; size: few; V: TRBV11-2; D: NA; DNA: TGTGCCAGCAGCTTATCGGGTTCCTACGAGCAGTACTTC; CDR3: CASSLSGSYEQYF
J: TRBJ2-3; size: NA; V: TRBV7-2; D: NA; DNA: TGTGCCAGCAGCTTAGTAGGTACGCAGTATTTT; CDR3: CASSLVGTQYF
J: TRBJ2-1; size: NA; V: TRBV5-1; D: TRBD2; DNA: TGCGCCAGCAGCTCGGGACTAGCGGGAGGTAGTGAGCAGTTCTTC; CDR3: CASSSGLAGGSEQFF
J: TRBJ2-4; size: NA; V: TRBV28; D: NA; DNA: TGTGCCAGCAGGGGGGACTCGGACGTAGCCAAAAACATTCAGTACTTC; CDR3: CASRGDSDVAKNIQYF
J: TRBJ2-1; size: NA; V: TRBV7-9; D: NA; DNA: TGTGCCAGCAGCCTACGGGAGATCGGATACAATGAGCAGTTCTTC; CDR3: CASSLREIGYNEQFF
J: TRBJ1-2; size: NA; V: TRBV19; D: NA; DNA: TGTGCCAGTAGTATAGAACGGCTCTATGGCTACACCTTC; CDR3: CASSIERLYGYTF
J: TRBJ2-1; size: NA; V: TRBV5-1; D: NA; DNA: TGCGCCAGCAGCTTAAGAGGGACCAAGGGTTCCTACAATGAGCAGTTCTTC; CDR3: CASSLRGTKGSYNEQFF
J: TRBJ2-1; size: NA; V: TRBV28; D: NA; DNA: TGTGCCAGCAGTTTATCCCAGACAACCTACAATGAGCAGTTCTTC; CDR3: CASSLSQTTYNEQFF
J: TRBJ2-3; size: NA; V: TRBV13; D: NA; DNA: TGTGCCAGCAGCACCCGGGACATGGTCACAGATACGCAGTATTTT; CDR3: CASSTRDMVTDTQYF